This note documents a single T cell receptor beta chain sequence. The entry originates in a study of blood T cell repertoires in COVID-19. The CDR3 is 17 amino acids. Germline CDR1 SGHTA, CDR2 FQGTGA. With 5 bases clipped from V and 5 bases from J, the junction kept 10 bases outside the gene matches. Measured with immunoSEQ multiplex PCR; TCRdb has only the in-frame clones, and not every one. The sample lists under 500,000 clones, around 89% occurring once. The sequencing sample was made of peripheral blood. The TCR originated in a woman in her twenties or thirties with acute or convalescent COVID-19. The rearrangement joins TRBV7-3 to TRBJ2-3, with 13 bases matching TRBD2. In nucleotides, the CDR3 is TGTGCCAGCAGCCTGGGGACTAGCGGGGTGGATGGAGATACGCAGTATTTT. Its protein product is CASSLGTSGVDGDTQYF.